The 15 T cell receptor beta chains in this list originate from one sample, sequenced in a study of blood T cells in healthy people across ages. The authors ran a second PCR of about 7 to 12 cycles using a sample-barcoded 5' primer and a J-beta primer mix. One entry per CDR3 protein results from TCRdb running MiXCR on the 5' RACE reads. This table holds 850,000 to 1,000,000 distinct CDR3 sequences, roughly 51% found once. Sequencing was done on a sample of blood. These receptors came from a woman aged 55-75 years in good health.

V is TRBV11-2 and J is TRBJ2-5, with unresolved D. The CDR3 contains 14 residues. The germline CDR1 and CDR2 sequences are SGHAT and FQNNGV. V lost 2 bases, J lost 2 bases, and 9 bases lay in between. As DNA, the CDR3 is TGTGCCAGCAGCTTATTTTCGCGGCAAGAGACCCAGTACTTC. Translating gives CASSLFSRQETQYF.

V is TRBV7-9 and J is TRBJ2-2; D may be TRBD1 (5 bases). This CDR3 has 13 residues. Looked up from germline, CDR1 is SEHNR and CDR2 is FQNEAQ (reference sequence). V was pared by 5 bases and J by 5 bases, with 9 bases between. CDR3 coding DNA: TGTGCCAGCAGCACCAGGGAAACCGGGGAGCTGTTTTTT. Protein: CASSTRETGELFF.

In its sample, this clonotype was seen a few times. This CDR3 is CASSWTGETEAFF. The CDR3 bases are TGTGCCAGCAGCTGGACAGGGGAAACTGAAGCTTTCTTT. The chain employs TRBV7-9 and TRBJ1-1, with TRBD1 matching 9 bases. In germline, CDR1 is SEHNR, CDR2 FQNEAQ (reference sequence). V dropped 4 bases and J dropped 5; count of bases not matched to a gene: 2. The CDR3 extends over 13 amino acids.

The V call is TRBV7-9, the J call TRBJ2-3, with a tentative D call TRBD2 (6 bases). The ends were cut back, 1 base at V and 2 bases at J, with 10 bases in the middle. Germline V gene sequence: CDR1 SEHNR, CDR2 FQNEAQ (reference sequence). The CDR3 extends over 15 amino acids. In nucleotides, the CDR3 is TGTGCCAGCAGCTTAGGGGACTTATACACAGATACGCAGTATTTT. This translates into CASSLGDLYTDTQYF. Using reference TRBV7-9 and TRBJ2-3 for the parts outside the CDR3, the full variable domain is DTGVSQNPRHKITKRGQNVTFRCDPISEHNRLYWYRQTLGQGPEFLTYFQNEAQLEKSRLLSDRFSAERPKGSFSTLEIQRTEQGDSAMYLCASSLGDLYTDTQYFGPGTRLTVL.

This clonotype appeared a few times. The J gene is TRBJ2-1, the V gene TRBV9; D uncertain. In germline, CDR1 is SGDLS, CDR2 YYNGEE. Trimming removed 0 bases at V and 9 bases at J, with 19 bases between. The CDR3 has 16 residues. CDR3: CASSVDPGPRSGEQFF. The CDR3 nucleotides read TGTGCCAGCAGCGTAGATCCGGGCCCGAGGTCGGGTGAGCAGTTCTTC.

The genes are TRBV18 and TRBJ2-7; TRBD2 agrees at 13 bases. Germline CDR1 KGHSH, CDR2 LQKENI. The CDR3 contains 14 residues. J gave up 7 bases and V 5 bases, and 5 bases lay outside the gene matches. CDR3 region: CASSGLAGVLEQYF. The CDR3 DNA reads TGTGCCAGCTCAGGACTAGCGGGAGTGTTGGAGCAGTACTTC.

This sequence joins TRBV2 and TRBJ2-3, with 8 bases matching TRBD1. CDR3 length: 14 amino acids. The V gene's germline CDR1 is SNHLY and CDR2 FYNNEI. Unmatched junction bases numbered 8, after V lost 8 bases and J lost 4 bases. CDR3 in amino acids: CASPDRALADTQYF. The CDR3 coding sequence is TGTGCCAGCCCGGACAGGGCTTTAGCAGATACGCAGTATTTT.

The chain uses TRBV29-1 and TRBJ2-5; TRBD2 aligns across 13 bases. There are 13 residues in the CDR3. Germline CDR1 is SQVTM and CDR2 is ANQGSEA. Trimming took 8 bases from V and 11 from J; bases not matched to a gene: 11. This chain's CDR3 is CSLPGLAGNEQYF. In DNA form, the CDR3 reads TGCAGCCTCCCGGGACTAGCGGGAAATGAGCAGTACTTC.

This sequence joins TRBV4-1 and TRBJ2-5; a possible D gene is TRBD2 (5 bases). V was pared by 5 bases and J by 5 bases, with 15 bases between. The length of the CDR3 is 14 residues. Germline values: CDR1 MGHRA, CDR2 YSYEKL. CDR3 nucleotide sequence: TGCGCCAGCAGCTTCCAGGACTTCGGGGAGACCCAGTACTTC. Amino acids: CASSFQDFGETQYF.

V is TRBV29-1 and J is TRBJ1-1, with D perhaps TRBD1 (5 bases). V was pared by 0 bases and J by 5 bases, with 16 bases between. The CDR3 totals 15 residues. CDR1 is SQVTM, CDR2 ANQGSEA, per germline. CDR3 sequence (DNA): TGCAGCGTTGAAGAAGGTATTCGGGGCGGTACTGAAGCTTTCTTT. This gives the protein CSVEEGIRGGTEAFF.

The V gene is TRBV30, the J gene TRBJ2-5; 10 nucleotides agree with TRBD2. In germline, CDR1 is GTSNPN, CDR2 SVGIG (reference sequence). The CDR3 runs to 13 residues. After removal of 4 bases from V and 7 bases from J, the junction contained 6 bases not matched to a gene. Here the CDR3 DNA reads TGTGCCTGGAAGTCTAGCGGGAGCGGGACCCAGTACTTC. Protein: CAWKSSGSGTQYF.

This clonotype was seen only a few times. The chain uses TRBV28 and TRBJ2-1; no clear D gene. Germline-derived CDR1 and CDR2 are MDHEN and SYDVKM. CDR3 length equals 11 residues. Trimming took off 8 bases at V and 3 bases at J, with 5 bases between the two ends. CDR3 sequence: CASDDYNEQFF. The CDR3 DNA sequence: TGTGCCAGCGACGACTACAATGAGCAGTTCTTC.

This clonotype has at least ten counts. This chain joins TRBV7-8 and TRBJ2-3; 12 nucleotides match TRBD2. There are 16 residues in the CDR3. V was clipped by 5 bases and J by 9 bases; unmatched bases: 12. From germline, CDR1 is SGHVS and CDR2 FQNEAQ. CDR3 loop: CASSTTTSGSKITQYF. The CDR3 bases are TGTGCCAGCAGCACGACGACTAGCGGGAGCAAGATAACGCAGTATTTT.

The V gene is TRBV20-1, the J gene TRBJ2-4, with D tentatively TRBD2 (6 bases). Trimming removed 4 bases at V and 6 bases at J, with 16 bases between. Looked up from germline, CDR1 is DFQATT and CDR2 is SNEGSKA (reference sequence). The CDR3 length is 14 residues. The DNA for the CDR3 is TGCAGTGCTAAAAGGGACTCCCAGGGAAACATTCAGTACTTC. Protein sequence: CSAKRDSQGNIQYF.

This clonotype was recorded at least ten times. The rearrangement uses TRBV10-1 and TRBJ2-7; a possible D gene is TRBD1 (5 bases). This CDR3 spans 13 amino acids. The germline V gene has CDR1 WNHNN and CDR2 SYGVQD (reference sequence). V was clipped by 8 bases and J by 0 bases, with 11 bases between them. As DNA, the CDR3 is TGCGCCAGCGGACAATCGAGCTCCTACGAGCAGTACTTC. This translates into CASGQSSSYEQYF.